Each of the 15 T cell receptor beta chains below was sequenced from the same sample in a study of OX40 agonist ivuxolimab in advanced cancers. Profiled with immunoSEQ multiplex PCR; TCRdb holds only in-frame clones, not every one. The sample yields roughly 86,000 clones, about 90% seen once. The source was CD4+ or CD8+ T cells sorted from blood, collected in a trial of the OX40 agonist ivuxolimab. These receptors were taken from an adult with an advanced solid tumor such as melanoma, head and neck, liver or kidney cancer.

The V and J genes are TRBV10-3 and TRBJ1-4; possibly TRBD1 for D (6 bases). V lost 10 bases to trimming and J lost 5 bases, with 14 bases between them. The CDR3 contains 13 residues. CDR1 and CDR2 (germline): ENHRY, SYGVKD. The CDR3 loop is CASGPGENEKLFF. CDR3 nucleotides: TGTGCCAGTGGGCCAGGGGAAAATGAAAAACTGTTTTTT.

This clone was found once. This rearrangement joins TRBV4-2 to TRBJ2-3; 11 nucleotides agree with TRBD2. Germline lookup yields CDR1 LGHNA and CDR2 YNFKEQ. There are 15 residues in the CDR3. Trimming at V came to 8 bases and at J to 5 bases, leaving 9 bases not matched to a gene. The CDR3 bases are TGTGCCAGCGGACTAGCGGGCGGGCGCATAGATACGCAGTATTTT. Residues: CASGLAGGRIDTQYF.

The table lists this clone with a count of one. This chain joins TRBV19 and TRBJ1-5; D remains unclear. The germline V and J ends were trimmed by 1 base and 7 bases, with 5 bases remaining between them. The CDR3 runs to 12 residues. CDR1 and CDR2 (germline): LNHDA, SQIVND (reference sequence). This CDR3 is CASSIGPQPQHF. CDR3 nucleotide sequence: TGTGCCAGTAGTATAGGCCCCCAGCCCCAGCATTTT.

CDR3 nucleotide sequence: TGCGCCAGCAGCTTGCAGGGGGCGGGCGACTACGAGCAGTACTTC. Protein sequence: CASSLQGAGDYEQYF. This chain connects TRBV5-1 to TRBJ2-7; 8 nucleotides agree with TRBD1. CDR3 length: 15 residues. Germline V gene sequence: CDR1 SGHRS, CDR2 YFSETQ. Trimming took 1 base from V and 3 from J; bases not matched to a gene: 6.

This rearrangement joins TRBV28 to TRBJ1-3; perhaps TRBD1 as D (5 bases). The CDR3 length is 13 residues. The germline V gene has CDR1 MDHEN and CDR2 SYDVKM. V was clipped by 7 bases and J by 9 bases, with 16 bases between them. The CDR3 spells CASNQNFGGTIYF. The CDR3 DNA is TGTGCCAGCAACCAAAACTTTGGGGGCACCATATATTTT.

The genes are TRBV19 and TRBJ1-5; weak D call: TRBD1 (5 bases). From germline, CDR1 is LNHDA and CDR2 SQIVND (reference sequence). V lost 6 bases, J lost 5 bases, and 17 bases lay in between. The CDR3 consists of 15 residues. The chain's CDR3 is CASRTRGRADQPQHF. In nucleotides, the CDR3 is TGTGCCAGTAGGACTAGGGGCCGCGCTGATCAGCCCCAGCATTTT.

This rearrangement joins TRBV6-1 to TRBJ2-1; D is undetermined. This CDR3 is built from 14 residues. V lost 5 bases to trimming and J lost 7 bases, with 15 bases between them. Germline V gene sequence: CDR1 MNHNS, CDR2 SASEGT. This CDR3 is CASSPWHRTNEQFF. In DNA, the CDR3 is TGTGCCAGCAGTCCCTGGCACCGAACAAATGAGCAGTTCTTC.

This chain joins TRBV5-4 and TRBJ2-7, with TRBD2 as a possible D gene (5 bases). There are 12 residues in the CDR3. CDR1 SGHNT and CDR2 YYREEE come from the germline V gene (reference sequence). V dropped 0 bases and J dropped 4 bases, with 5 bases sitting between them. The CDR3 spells CASSLGRYEQYF. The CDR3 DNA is TGTGCCAGCAGCTTGGGGAGGTACGAGCAGTACTTC.

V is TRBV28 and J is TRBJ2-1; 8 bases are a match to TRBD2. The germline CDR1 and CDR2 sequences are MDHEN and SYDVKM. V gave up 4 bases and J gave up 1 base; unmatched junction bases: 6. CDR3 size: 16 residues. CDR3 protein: CASSSLGGRSYNEQFF. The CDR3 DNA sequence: TGTGCCAGCAGTTCCCTTGGCGGGAGGTCCTACAATGAGCAGTTCTTC.

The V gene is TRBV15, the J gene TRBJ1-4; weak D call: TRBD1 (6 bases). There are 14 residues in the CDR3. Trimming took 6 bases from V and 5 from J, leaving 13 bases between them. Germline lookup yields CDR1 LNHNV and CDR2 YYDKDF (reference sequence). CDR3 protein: CATSVRTANEKLFF. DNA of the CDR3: TGTGCCACCAGTGTAAGGACAGCAAATGAAAAACTGTTTTTT.

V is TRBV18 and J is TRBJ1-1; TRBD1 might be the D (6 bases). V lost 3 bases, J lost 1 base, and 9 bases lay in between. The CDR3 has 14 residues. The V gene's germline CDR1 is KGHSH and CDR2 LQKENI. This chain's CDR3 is CASSPTGPNTEAFF. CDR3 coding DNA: TGTGCCAGCTCACCTACAGGGCCGAACACTGAAGCTTTCTTT.

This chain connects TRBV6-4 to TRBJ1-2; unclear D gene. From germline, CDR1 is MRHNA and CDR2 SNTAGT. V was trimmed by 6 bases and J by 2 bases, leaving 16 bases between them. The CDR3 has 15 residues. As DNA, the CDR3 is TGTGCCAGCAGCCCTAACTTTGACCCGAACTATGGCTACACCTTC. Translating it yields CASSPNFDPNYGYTF.

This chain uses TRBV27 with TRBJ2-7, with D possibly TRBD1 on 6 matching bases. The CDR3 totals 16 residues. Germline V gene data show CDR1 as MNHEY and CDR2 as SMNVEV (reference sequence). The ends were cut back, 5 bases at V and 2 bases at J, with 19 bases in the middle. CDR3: CASSIQGPLEPYEQYF. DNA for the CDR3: TGTGCCAGCAGTATACAGGGCCCCTTAGAGCCCTACGAGCAGTACTTC.

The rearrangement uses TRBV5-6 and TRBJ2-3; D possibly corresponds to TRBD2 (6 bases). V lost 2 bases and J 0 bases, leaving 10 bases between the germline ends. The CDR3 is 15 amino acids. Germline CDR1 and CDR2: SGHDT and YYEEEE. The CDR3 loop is CASSFGGMSTDTQYF. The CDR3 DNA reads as TGTGCCAGCAGCTTCGGCGGGATGAGCACAGATACGCAGTATTTT.

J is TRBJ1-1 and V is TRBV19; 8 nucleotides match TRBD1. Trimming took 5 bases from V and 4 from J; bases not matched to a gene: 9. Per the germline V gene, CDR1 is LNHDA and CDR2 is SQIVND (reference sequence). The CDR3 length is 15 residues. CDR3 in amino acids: CASSFLRDRSTEAFF. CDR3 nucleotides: TGTGCCAGTAGTTTTCTCCGGGACAGGTCCACTGAAGCTTTCTTT.